The TCR beta chain under discussion was sequenced for a study of shared clonotypes between healthy human individuals (TCRdb year 2020). With regard to the full study: A couple of women and three men aged 18 to 49 years were included in the cohort. Libraries were prepared and TCR repertoires were sequenced by different laboratories using diverse techniques, in order to increase sequencing depth and limit assay-specific biases. To estimate repertoire size and how much clonotype sharing occurs between individuals, the study deeply sequenced the blood TCR repertoires of five healthy adults. Each donor's leukapheresis produced roughly between roughly 0.85 and 9 billion PBMCs. For each donor, CD4 naive and CD4 memory were each run on three plates, CD8 naive on two plates, and CD8 memory on one plate.

Paper-wide results and their limitations: Clonotypes shared by all four sorted-subset donors showed higher generation probabilities than non-shared clonotypes. Incomplete sequencing was indicated by rarefaction of sorted-subset datasets, despite the large sequencing depth. Sharing across several donors was observed for around 5% of naive CD4, 3% to 4% of naive CD8, 2% to 2.5% of memory CD4, and about 0.38% of memory CD8 clonotypes. Only blood was sampled, and tissue TCR repertoires likely differ from those in blood. Because the study included a small number of donors, the genetic and exposure-history diversity represented was limited. Pairwise subsampling indicated that sequencing depth was expected to affect the degree of clonotype sharing among donors. Naive subsets generally had larger estimated clonotype richness than memory subsets.

Healthy HIV-negative adults with no recently reported acute infections or vaccinations were included as donors. All donors were Caucasian adults living in Nashville, Tennessee, USA. CD4+ T cells were enriched through magnetic negative selection, after which naive cells were positively selected on CD45RA and the remaining negative fraction served as the memory subset. After blood collection by leukapheresis, PBMCs were isolated using Ficoll-Histopaque density gradient centrifugation and then cryopreserved in the vapor phase of liquid nitrogen. Analytical flow cytometry was used to check the purity and quantity of every magnetically sorted T cell population. Genomic DNA was isolated from every sorted fraction and measured by UV absorbance on a Nanodrop 2000c. A word on this clone: Its antigen specificity is not known. No quality values exist for individual bases; no much larger clone is one base distant.

Using the deep immunoSEQ assay, multiplex PCR amplified TCR CDR3 regions from genomic DNA. For each cell subset, the extracted genomic DNA was distributed evenly across all wells of several immunoSEQ 96-well plates, and each plate served as one replicate. For sorted subsets, roughly 200 ng genomic DNA, equal to 30,000 or so T cell genomes, was loaded into each replicate PCR. The purified libraries were quantified using a Qubit 3.0 fluorometer, sized with a Bioanalyzer 2100, and then quantified again using the KAPA Library Quantification kit. Every immunoSEQ 96-well plate was sequenced on a dedicated single-read 150-cycle Illumina NextSeq 550 flow cell. In the paper's pipeline: Because only junctional sequences without quality scores were contained in the immunoSEQ output, filtering matching that applied to full-length reads could not be performed. Sequences were annotated with PyIR, a Python wrapper for IgBLAST v1.9, using IMGT germline references to assign V/J genes and CDR3. Any read was removed if the V/J assignment was weak (E-value above 1e-6), the CDR3 was missing, or the read contained stop codons, out-of-frame junctions, or ambiguous translated residues. V3J clonotypes were defined by identical inferred V gene, J gene, and CDR3 amino acid sequence. The percentage overlap between two repertoires was calculated by dividing the number of shared unique clonotypes by the size of the smaller repertoire. Three approaches were used to assess repertoire richness: RTK rarefaction, the Chao1 estimator, and Recon v2.1 estimates of unobserved clonotypes. Generation probabilities for all TCRbeta clonotypes obtained by the gDNA method from a handful of donors were computed using OLGA. TCRdb took this table from immuneACCESS and kept in-frame rearrangements with V and J called. Such tables lack part of the clones; where checked against another copy, unresolved V genes explain under half of the gap, and the rest is unexplained. V, J and clone size reflect that table, while D and trimming were determined from the DNA. This sample has around 2.5 million clones in its table, and more than 85% of those were observed once. The biggest ten clones account for more than 0.35% of the sample.

The sequenced sample was naive CD4+ T cells from PBMCs. The cell subset or site label of this sample denotes: CD45RA+ positively selected. This receptor was identified in a man between 18 and 35 years old in good health. Some clones in this sample may be carry-over from other donors' samples.

The DNA reads TGTGCCAGCAGCTCCGACACAAACTACAATGAGCAGTTCTTC. Translated, it gives CASSSDTNYNEQFF. The sequence is built from TRBV2 and TRBJ2-1, with the D gene call left open. Relative to germline, V is 6 bases shorter and J is 3 bases shorter, with 12 bases between their ends. There are 14 amino acids in the CDR3, from cysteine to phenylalanine inclusive. Solely the CDR3 DNA is kept, with 42 bases framed from the first base. The germline V gene supplies CDR1 SNHLY and CDR2 FYNNEI.